Sequencing of this TCR beta chain was carried out in a study of CD4 T cells in relation to SARS-CoV-2 and coronaviruses. At the level of the study: Crossreactive spike epitopes shared across donors were mapped to their HLA restriction.

J was trimmed by 8 bases and V by 8 bases; bases with no gene match: 13. The CDR3 runs to 16 residues. CDR1 is SGHTA and CDR2 is FQGTGA in the germline V gene. Sequenced by immunoSEQ multiplex PCR; TCRdb stores in-frame clones only, minus some. Of tens of thousands of clones detected, more than 85% appear once; the ten largest clones hold about 0.23%. General study points: Crossreactivity was assessed only for spike protein, not other viral proteins. Crossreactive clones expanded significantly less to SARS-CoV-2 than monoreactive clones. About 64% of donors had memory CD4+ clonotypes crossrecognizing SARS-CoV-2 and common cold coronavirus spike.

A remark on this clone: The target antigen is unknown.

Before the COVID-19 pandemic, during about 2010-2019, CD4+ T cells were taken from unexposed donors. Sequenced sample: naive CD4+ T cells from PBMCs. The subset is: naive CD4+ T cells isolated by negative enrichment. The chain employs TRBV7-3 and TRBJ2-1, with 12 nucleotides matching TRBD2. The clonotype comes from a human donor in good health. CDR3 residues: CASAKSASGGVDEQFF. In DNA form, the CDR3 reads TGTGCCAGCGCCAAGTCGGCTAGCGGGGGGGTCGATGAGCAGTTCTTC. Filled out from reference TRBV7-3 and TRBJ2-1, the complete variable domain reads GAGVSQTPSNKVTEKGKYVELRCDPISGHTALYWYRQSLGQGPEFLIYFQGTGAADDSGLPNDRFFAVRPEGSVSTLKIQRTERGDSAVYLCASAKSASGGVDEQFFGPGTRLTVL.